Described below is a single TCR beta chain sequence and its context. Its target is unknown. The CDR3 contains 13 residues. V was shortened by 8 bases and J by 4 bases, with 17 bases between the two germline ends. CDR1 is SQVTM and CDR2 is ANQGSEA in the germline V gene. Measured with immunoSEQ multiplex PCR; TCRdb has only the in-frame clones, and not every one. The sample lists 11,000 to 15,000 clones, about 70% occurring once. This sample is part of a study of radiotherapy plus CTLA-4 blockade in lung cancer. Study conclusions and caveats: Early blood T cell clone dynamics reportedly forecast response best, with interferon-beta.

The J gene is TRBJ1-1, the V gene TRBV29-1, with D maybe TRBD1 (6 bases). Sequencing was performed on peripheral blood, taken from a patient treated with radiotherapy plus ipilimumab. The receptor's source is a human donor with non-small cell lung cancer whose response to radiotherapy plus ipilimumab could not be evaluated. The CDR3 coding sequence is TGCAGCCTGGCCAGGGGTAGGAGCACTGAAGCTTTCTTT. Translating gives CSLARGRSTEAFF.